These T cell receptor beta chains were read from a single sample in a study of identical twins. TCRdb called the 5' RACE reads again in MiXCR, with one record for every CDR3 protein. This table holds fewer than 500,000 distinct CDR3 sequences, about 24% found once. The sample was also linked to a second study, of T cells expressing NK-cell markers.

Sequencing was done on a sample of CD4+ T cells sorted from blood. These TCRs come from a woman younger than 30 in good health. CDR3s include the opening cysteine and the closing phenylalanine or tryptophan. The D gene is left open where the match is weak. Some rows mark clone size as missing; the rest say once, few, many or name a class of expanded clone.

CDR3 length: 14
J gene: TRBJ2-3
D gene: NA
V gene: TRBV20-1
clone size: few
CDR3 protein: CSASKLAGTDTQYF
CDR3 DNA: TGCAGTGCTAGTAAACTAGCCGGCACAGATACGCAGTATTTT

CDR3 length: 15
J gene: TRBJ1-2
D gene: NA
V gene: TRBV12-3/TRBV12-4
clone size: many
CDR3 protein: CASSFRGDYNYGYTF
CDR3 DNA: TGTGCCAGCAGTTTCCGAGGGGATTACAACTATGGCTACACCTTC

CDR3 length: 13
J gene: TRBJ1-2
D gene: NA
V gene: TRBV5-1
clone size: NA
CDR3 protein: CASSLGDQPGYTF
CDR3 DNA: TGCGCCAGCAGCTTGGGGGACCAACCTGGCTACACCTTC

CDR3 length: 15
J gene: TRBJ2-1
D gene: TRBD2
V gene: TRBV5-1
clone size: few
CDR3 protein: CASSFLAGANNEQFF
CDR3 DNA: TGCGCCAGCAGCTTTTTAGCGGGGGCCAACAATGAGCAGTTCTTC

CDR3 length: 15
J gene: TRBJ2-1
D gene: TRBD1
V gene: TRBV15
clone size: few
CDR3 protein: CATSGDRGRGNEQFF
CDR3 DNA: TGTGCCACCAGCGGGGACAGGGGGCGCGGTAATGAGCAGTTCTTC

CDR3 length: 14
J gene: TRBJ1-2
D gene: TRBD1
V gene: TRBV6-1
clone size: many
CDR3 protein: CASSLGQGNYGYTF
CDR3 DNA: TGTGCCAGCAGTCTCGGACAGGGAAACTATGGCTACACCTTC

CDR3 length: 12
J gene: TRBJ1-1
D gene: NA
V gene: TRBV20-1
clone size: many
CDR3 protein: CSNWWARTEAFF
CDR3 DNA: TGCAGTAATTGGTGGGCGCGGACTGAAGCTTTCTTT

CDR3 length: 13
J gene: TRBJ2-7
D gene: NA
V gene: TRBV20-1
clone size: few
CDR3 protein: CSARDPDTYEQYF
CDR3 DNA: TGCAGTGCTAGAGATCCCGATACCTACGAGCAGTACTTC

CDR3 length: 13
J gene: TRBJ2-7
D gene: NA
V gene: TRBV29-1
clone size: NA
CDR3 protein: CSTRLAGTYEQYF
CDR3 DNA: TGCAGCACGAGGCTAGCCGGGACTTACGAGCAGTACTTC

CDR3 length: 14
J gene: TRBJ1-4
D gene: NA
V gene: TRBV5-1
clone size: many
CDR3 protein: CASSPGGGYEKLFF
CDR3 DNA: TGCGCCAGCAGCCCCGGAGGGGGTTACGAAAAACTGTTTTTT

CDR3 length: 14
J gene: TRBJ2-7
D gene: TRBD1
V gene: TRBV6-1
clone size: NA
CDR3 protein: CASRHGTGTYEQYF
CDR3 DNA: TGTGCCAGCAGGCACGGGACAGGGACCTACGAGCAGTACTTC

CDR3 length: 15
J gene: TRBJ1-2
D gene: TRBD1
V gene: TRBV5-1
clone size: NA
CDR3 protein: CASSSGQGVLYGYTF
CDR3 DNA: TGCGCCAGCAGCTCGGGACAGGGAGTCCTCTATGGCTACACCTTC

CDR3 length: 15
J gene: TRBJ1-3
D gene: NA
V gene: TRBV7-9
clone size: NA
CDR3 protein: CASSLKRYSGNTIYF
CDR3 DNA: TGTGCCAGCAGCTTAAAAAGATACTCTGGAAACACCATATATTTT

CDR3 length: 13
J gene: TRBJ1-2
D gene: NA
V gene: TRBV10-3
clone size: NA
CDR3 protein: CAISESSGESYTF
CDR3 DNA: TGTGCCATCAGTGAGTCTTCGGGGGAGAGCTACACCTTC

CDR3 length: 14
J gene: TRBJ1-2
D gene: TRBD1
V gene: TRBV12-3/TRBV12-4
clone size: few
CDR3 protein: CASRRGTGLYGYTF
CDR3 DNA: TGTGCCAGCAGAAGGGGGACAGGGCTCTATGGCTACACCTTC

CDR3 length: 13
J gene: TRBJ2-1
D gene: NA
V gene: TRBV6-1
clone size: once
CDR3 protein: CASSRGPRNEQFF
CDR3 DNA: TGTGCCAGCAGTAGAGGGCCGCGGAATGAGCAGTTCTTC

CDR3 length: 14
J gene: TRBJ2-7
D gene: NA
V gene: TRBV4-1
clone size: NA
CDR3 protein: CASSQGGGYEEQYF
CDR3 DNA: TGCGCCAGCAGCCAAGGAGGGGGTTATGAAGAGCAGTACTTC

CDR3 length: 15
J gene: TRBJ2-7
D gene: TRBD2
V gene: TRBV12-3/TRBV12-4
clone size: NA
CDR3 protein: CASSLKRGPSYEQYF
CDR3 DNA: TGTGCCAGCAGTTTAAAGCGGGGTCCCTCCTACGAGCAGTACTTC

CDR3 length: 15
J gene: TRBJ2-1
D gene: TRBD2
V gene: TRBV4-1
clone size: NA
CDR3 protein: CASSHPSGDNNEQFF
CDR3 DNA: TGCGCCAGCAGCCACCCTAGCGGTGACAACAATGAGCAGTTCTTC

CDR3 length: 15
J gene: TRBJ2-2
D gene: TRBD2
V gene: TRBV10-2
clone size: NA
CDR3 protein: CAGGGLAGFAGELFF
CDR3 DNA: TGCGCCGGGGGGGGACTAGCGGGCTTTGCCGGGGAGCTGTTTTTT

CDR3 length: 15
J gene: TRBJ1-2
D gene: TRBD1
V gene: TRBV4-2
clone size: few
CDR3 protein: CASSQVEITGAGYTF
CDR3 DNA: TGTGCCAGCAGCCAAGTCGAAATAACAGGGGCTGGCTACACCTTC

CDR3 length: 12
J gene: TRBJ2-1
D gene: NA
V gene: TRBV20-1
clone size: NA
CDR3 protein: CSAIPAYNEQFF
CDR3 DNA: TGCAGTGCTATCCCTGCCTACAATGAGCAGTTCTTC

CDR3 length: 14
J gene: TRBJ1-1
D gene: NA
V gene: TRBV10-3
clone size: few
CDR3 protein: CAIRTGGHNTEAFF
CDR3 DNA: TGTGCCATCAGGACGGGGGGGCATAACACTGAAGCTTTCTTT

CDR3 length: 13
J gene: TRBJ2-4
D gene: NA
V gene: TRBV20-1
clone size: few
CDR3 protein: CSAVWGSKNIQYF
CDR3 DNA: TGCAGTGCAGTATGGGGGTCCAAAAACATTCAGTACTTC

CDR3 length: 14
J gene: TRBJ2-3
D gene: TRBD2
V gene: TRBV3-1
clone size: once
CDR3 protein: CASSPRLATDTQYF
CDR3 DNA: TGTGCCAGCAGCCCTCGACTAGCCACAGATACGCAGTATTTT

CDR3 length: 11
J gene: TRBJ1-1
D gene: NA
V gene: TRBV20-1
clone size: NA
CDR3 protein: CSVSRNTEAFF
CDR3 DNA: TGCAGTGTTAGCCGGAACACTGAAGCTTTCTTT

CDR3 length: 15
J gene: TRBJ2-1
D gene: TRBD2
V gene: TRBV12-3/TRBV12-4
clone size: few
CDR3 protein: CASKQAGGPYNEQFF
CDR3 DNA: TGTGCCAGCAAACAAGCGGGAGGGCCATACAATGAGCAGTTCTTC

CDR3 length: 14
J gene: TRBJ2-7
D gene: NA
V gene: TRBV7-9
clone size: NA
CDR3 protein: CASSLVGRDGEQYF
CDR3 DNA: TGTGCCAGCAGCTTAGTGGGCAGGGACGGCGAGCAGTACTTC

CDR3 length: 14
J gene: TRBJ2-7
D gene: NA
V gene: TRBV4-1
clone size: NA
CDR3 protein: CASSNRLGSYEQYF
CDR3 DNA: TGCGCCAGCAGCAACCGACTGGGTTCCTACGAGCAGTACTTC

CDR3 length: 14
J gene: TRBJ1-2
D gene: NA
V gene: TRBV5-1
clone size: NA
CDR3 protein: CASSWAPGRWGYTF
CDR3 DNA: TGCGCCAGCAGCTGGGCCCCGGGCCGATGGGGCTACACCTTC

CDR3 length: 15
J gene: TRBJ2-5
D gene: TRBD2
V gene: TRBV7-2
clone size: few
CDR3 protein: CASSFRTSGSETQYF
CDR3 DNA: TGTGCCAGCAGCTTCAGGACTAGCGGGAGTGAGACCCAGTACTTC

CDR3 length: 14
J gene: TRBJ2-5
D gene: NA
V gene: TRBV27
clone size: few
CDR3 protein: CASSRGGEQETQYF
CDR3 DNA: TGTGCCAGCTCTCGGGGTGGGGAGCAAGAGACCCAGTACTTC

CDR3 length: 15
J gene: TRBJ1-1
D gene: NA
V gene: TRBV3-1
clone size: NA
CDR3 protein: CASSQDPTVNTEAFF
CDR3 DNA: TGTGCCAGCAGCCAAGACCCGACCGTGAACACTGAAGCTTTCTTT

CDR3 length: 16
J gene: TRBJ2-7
D gene: TRBD1
V gene: TRBV5-1
clone size: NA
CDR3 protein: CASSHYPNTGEYEQYF
CDR3 DNA: TGCGCCAGCAGCCATTATCCTAATACAGGGGAATACGAGCAGTACTTC

CDR3 length: 15
J gene: TRBJ1-2
D gene: TRBD1
V gene: TRBV4-3
clone size: NA
CDR3 protein: CASSQVAGGDYGYTF
CDR3 DNA: TGCGCCAGCAGCCAAGTCGCAGGGGGGGACTATGGCTACACCTTC